This T cell receptor beta chain is drawn from a study of metastatic and nonmetastatic thyroid tumors. At the level of the study: From malignant and benign thyroid patients, repertoires in blood and in tumor or nodule tissue were compared.

Every patient underwent thyroid surgery untreated. This CDR3 has 14 residues. In germline, CDR1 is WNHNN, CDR2 SYGVQD (reference sequence). Losses at the gene ends were 4 bases for V and 4 bases for J; bases not matched to a gene: 6. TCRdb re-called clones via MiXCR from the PCR reads. The sample holds around 20,000 clones; more than 15% are singletons and the top ten take about 10%. Sequences were obtained from tumor tissue. V is TRBV10-1 and J is TRBJ1-1; 7 bases match TRBD1. This receptor was taken from a female donor with papillary thyroid cancer or a benign thyroid nodule (not recorded which). Some clones in this sample may be carry-over from other donors' samples. The CDR3 region is CASSVGQPGTEAFF. In DNA form, the CDR3 reads TGCGCCAGCAGTGTGGGACAGCCGGGCACTGAAGCTTTCTTT.